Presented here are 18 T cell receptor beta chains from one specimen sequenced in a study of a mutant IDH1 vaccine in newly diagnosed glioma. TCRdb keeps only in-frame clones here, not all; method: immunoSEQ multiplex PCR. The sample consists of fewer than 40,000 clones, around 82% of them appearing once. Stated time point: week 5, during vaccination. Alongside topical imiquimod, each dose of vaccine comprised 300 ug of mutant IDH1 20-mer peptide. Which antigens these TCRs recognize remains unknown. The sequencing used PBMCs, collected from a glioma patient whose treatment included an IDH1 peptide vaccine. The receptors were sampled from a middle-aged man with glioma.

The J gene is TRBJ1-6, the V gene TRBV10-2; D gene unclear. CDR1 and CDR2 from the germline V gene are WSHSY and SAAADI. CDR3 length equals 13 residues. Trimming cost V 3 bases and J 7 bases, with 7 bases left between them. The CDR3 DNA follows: TGCGCCAGCAGTGAAACGGGGAATTCACCCCTCCACTTT. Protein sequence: CASSETGNSPLHF.

CDR3 sequence: CASRNHGGGGNQPQHF. CDR3 in DNA: TGTGCCAGTAGAAACCATGGCGGGGGCGGCAATCAGCCCCAGCATTTT. The chain couples TRBV19 to TRBJ1-5, with D tentatively TRBD1 (6 bases). CDR1 and CDR2 (germline): LNHDA, SQIVND (reference sequence). CDR3 length: 16 amino acids. V lost 6 bases to trimming and J lost 2 bases, with 17 bases between them.

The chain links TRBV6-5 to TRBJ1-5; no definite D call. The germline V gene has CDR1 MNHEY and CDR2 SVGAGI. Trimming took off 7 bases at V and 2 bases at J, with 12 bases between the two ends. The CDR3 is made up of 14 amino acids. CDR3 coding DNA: TGTGCCAGCAAGAAGGTCCCGGGCAATCAGCCCCAGCATTTT. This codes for CASKKVPGNQPQHF.

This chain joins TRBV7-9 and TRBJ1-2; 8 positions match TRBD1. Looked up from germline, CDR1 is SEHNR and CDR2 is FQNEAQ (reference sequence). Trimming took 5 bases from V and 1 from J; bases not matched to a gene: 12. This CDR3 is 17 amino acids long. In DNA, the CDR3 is TGTGCCAGCAGCACGAGGGACAGGAGCTTTCTTAACTATGGCTACACCTTC. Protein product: CASSTRDRSFLNYGYTF.

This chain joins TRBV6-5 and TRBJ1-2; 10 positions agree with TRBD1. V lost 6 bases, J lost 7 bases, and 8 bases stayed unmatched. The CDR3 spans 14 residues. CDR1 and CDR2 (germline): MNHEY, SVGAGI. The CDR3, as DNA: TGTGCCAGCAGCCCCCGGGGACAGGGGTTTGGCTACACCTTC. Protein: CASSPRGQGFGYTF.

This CDR3 reads CASSAQQGIYGYTF. The CDR3 bases are TGTGCCAGCAGCGCCCAACAGGGGATCTATGGCTACACCTTC. The V gene is TRBV5-4, the J gene TRBJ1-2; 7 bases are shared with TRBD1. Germline-derived CDR1 and CDR2 are SGHNT and YYREEE (reference sequence). CDR3 length equals 14 residues. V lost 4 bases to trimming and J lost 4 bases; unmatched junction nucleotides: 7.

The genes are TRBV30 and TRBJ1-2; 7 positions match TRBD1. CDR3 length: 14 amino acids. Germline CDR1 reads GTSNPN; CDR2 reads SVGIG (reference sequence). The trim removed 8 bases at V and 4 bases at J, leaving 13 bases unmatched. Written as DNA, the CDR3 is TGTGCCCAAGCGAGGGGGCTAGGGGCCTATGGCTACACCTTC. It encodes CAQARGLGAYGYTF.

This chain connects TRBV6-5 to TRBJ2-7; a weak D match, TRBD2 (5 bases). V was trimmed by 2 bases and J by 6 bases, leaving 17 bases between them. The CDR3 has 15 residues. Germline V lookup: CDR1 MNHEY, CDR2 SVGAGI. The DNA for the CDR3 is TGTGCCAGCAGTTACGGTAGCGACTCATCAGTCGAGCAGTACTTC. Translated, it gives CASSYGSDSSVEQYF.

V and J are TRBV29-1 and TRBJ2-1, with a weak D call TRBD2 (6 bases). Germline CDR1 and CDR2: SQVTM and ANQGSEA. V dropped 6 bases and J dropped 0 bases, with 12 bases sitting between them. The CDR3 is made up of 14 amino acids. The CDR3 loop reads CSVLRGTSYNEQFF. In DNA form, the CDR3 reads TGCAGCGTCCTACGGGGGACCTCCTACAATGAGCAGTTCTTC.

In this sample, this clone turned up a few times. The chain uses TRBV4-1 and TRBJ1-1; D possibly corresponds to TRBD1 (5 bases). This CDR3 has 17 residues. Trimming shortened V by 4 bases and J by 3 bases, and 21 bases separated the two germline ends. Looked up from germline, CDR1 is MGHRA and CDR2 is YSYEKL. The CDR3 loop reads CASSPGTTYIGDTEAFF. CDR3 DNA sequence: TGCGCCAGCAGCCCCGGGACCACTTACATAGGGGACACTGAAGCTTTCTTT.

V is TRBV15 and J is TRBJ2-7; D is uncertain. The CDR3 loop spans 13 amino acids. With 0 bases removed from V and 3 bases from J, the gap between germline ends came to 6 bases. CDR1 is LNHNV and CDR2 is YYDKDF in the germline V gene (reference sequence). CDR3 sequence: CATSRDQFYEQYF. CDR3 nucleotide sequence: TGTGCCACCAGCAGAGACCAGTTCTACGAGCAGTACTTC.

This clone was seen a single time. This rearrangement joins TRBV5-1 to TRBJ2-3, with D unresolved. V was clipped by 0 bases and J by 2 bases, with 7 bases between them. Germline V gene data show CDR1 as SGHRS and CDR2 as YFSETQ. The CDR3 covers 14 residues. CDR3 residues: CASSLVPDTDTQYF. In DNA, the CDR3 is TGCGCCAGCAGCTTGGTTCCAGACACAGATACGCAGTATTTT.

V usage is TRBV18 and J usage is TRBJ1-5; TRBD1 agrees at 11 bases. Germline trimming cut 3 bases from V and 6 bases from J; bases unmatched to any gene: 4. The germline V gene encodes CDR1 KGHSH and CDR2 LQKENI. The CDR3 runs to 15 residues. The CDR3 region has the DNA TGTGCCAGCTCACCCCCCGGGACAGGGGGTCAGCCCCAGCATTTT. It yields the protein CASSPPGTGGQPQHF.

CDR3 coding DNA: TGTGCCAGCTCACAATCCGGGAACACCGGGGAGCTGTTTTTT. Translating gives CASSQSGNTGELFF. This chain links TRBV18 with TRBJ2-2; D ambiguous. The V gene lost 4 bases and the J gene lost 1 base, with 7 bases spanning the gap. Germline values: CDR1 KGHSH, CDR2 LQKENI. This CDR3 is 14 amino acids long.

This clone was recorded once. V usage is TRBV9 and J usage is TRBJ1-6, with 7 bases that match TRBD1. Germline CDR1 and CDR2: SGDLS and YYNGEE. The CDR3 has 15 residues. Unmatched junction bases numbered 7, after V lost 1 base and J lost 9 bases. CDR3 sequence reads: CASSVTGQDGSPLHF. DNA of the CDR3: TGTGCCAGCAGCGTAACAGGACAGGATGGTTCACCCCTCCACTTT.

Here the CDR3 reads CASSLDRNTEAFF. DNA of the CDR3: TGTGCCAGCAGCTTAGACAGGAACACTGAAGCTTTCTTT. The gene calls are TRBV11-2 and TRBJ1-1; no definite D call. This CDR3 is built from 13 residues. Germline V gene lookup returns CDR1 SGHAT and CDR2 FQNNGV. V was trimmed by 0 bases and J by 1 base, leaving 3 bases between them.

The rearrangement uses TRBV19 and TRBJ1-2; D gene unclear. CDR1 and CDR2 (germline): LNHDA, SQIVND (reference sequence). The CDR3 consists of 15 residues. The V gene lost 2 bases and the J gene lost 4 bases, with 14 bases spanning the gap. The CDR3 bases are TGTGCCAGTAGTATAAAGGACGGTCTCGGCTATGGCTACACCTTC. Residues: CASSIKDGLGYGYTF. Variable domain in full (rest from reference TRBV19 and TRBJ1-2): DGGITQSPKYLFRKEGQNVTLSCEQNLNHDAMYWYRQDPGQGLRLIYYSQIVNDFQKGDIAEGYSVSREKKESFPLTVTSAQKNPTAFYLCASSIKDGLGYGYTFGSGTRLTVV.

CDR3: CSVEDRRLAGTGELFF. CDR3 DNA: TGCAGCGTTGAAGATCGTCGGCTAGCAGGCACCGGGGAGCTGTTTTTT. The rearrangement uses TRBV29-1 and TRBJ2-2; the D gene is possibly TRBD2 (5 bases). This CDR3 spans 16 amino acids. V lost 0 bases and J 4 bases, leaving 15 bases between the germline ends. The germline V gene has CDR1 SQVTM and CDR2 ANQGSEA.